This TCR beta chain was retrieved from a study of technical replicates of blood from a handful of donors. The table came from immunoSEQ multiplex PCR; TCRdb's copy has only in-frame clones and leaves some out. The profile shows 80,000 to 95,000 clones, roughly 94% of them singletons. Per the germline V gene, CDR1 is WNHNN and CDR2 is SYGVQD (reference sequence). The CDR3 spans 18 residues. Trimming took 3 bases from V and 1 from J, leaving 18 bases between them. Input material: T cells isolated from PBMCs. This sequence was found in a human donor in good health. The chain recombines TRBV10-1 with TRBJ2-2; possible D gene TRBD2, 6 bases. CDR3 bases: TGCGCCAGCAGTGATTTATTGCTAGCGACTCAGAACACCGGGGAGCTGTTTTTT. Translating it yields CASSDLLLATQNTGELFF.